The present entry profiles one T cell receptor beta chain with its context. As yet, its antigen is unknown. One entry per CDR3 protein, without DNA, is what TCRdb gives after re-calling the 5' RACE reads. Here the sample table reports over 250,000 distinct CDR3 sequences. Germline V gene sequence: CDR1 SGHTA, CDR2 FQGNSA. The CDR3 extends over 17 amino acids. The data are from a study of T cells expressing NK-cell markers. Study information: Repertoire data for TCR beta were derived from sorted T cells (CD3+CD56+NKG2C+, CD3+CD56+NKG2C- and CD3+CD56-NKG2C+). Sequencing covered eight donors, seven HCMV-seropositive and one seronegative.

Points from the study as a whole: The study found dominant NKG2C+ clonotypes at about 1.0-8% of CD8+ T cells in about six donors.

The chain employs TRBV7-2 and TRBJ2-2; TCRdb gives TRBD1 as the D gene, but with no DNA this cannot be confirmed. The specimen was blood T cells: a sorted CD56 or NKG2C T cell subset, CD4+ or CD8+ T cells, or bulk PBMC T cells (not recorded which). This clonotype was obtained from a woman aged 18 to 75 in good health. The CDR3 protein is CASSLALVRGGPGELFF.